The clone carrying this T cell receptor beta chain was recorded at least ten times. Trimming stripped 0 bases from V and 3 bases from J, with 8 bases between. The CDR3 contains 14 residues. Each CDR3 protein is one row after TCRdb ran MiXCR on the RT-PCR reads. The repertoire has hundreds of thousands of distinct CDR3 sequences, 12% to 15% of them found once; the top ten carry 3.6%. Input material: memory CD4+ T cells from blood. The chain carries TRBV12-3 or TRBV12-4 and TRBJ1-1; no clear D. This clonotype was obtained from a female donor in good health, serving as a healthy control. The CDR3 is CASSLAPGDTEAFF. The DNA of the CDR3 is TGTGCCAGCAGTTTAGCCCCCGGGGACACTGAAGCTTTCTTT.